These 9 T cell receptor beta chains originate from one sample sequenced in a study of human T cells and chemical hapten exposure. Time point defined: patch test 1, 2 weeks after DPC sensitization. Treatment indicated: therapeutic diphenylcyclopropenone sensitization with weekly scalp DPC. TCRdb independently ran MiXCR on the RACE reads; one entry per CDR3 protein. Found here are 340,000 or so distinct CDR3 sequences, under 9% of them singletons; the top ten hold 7.5% to 9%. The sequences come from whole blood, collected in connection with sensitization to the hapten diphenylcyclopropenone (DPC). These receptors were collected from a woman younger than 35 with alopecia areata. Some clones in this sample may be carry-over from other donors' samples.

In this sample, this clonotype turned up a few times. The chain couples TRBV7-9 to TRBJ2-1; D is possibly TRBD2 (5 bases). Germline CDR1 reads SEHNR; CDR2 reads FQNEAQ (reference sequence). V was cut by 4 bases and J by 9 bases, with 10 bases left in between. The CDR3 extends over 12 amino acids. The CDR3 DNA reads as TGTGCCAGCAGCTCCGTCCGGGGTGAGCAGTTCTTC. Its protein is CASSSVRGEQFF.

There are a few counts of this clonotype. J is TRBJ2-1 and V is TRBV6-5, with 11 bases identical to TRBD2. V shed 1 base and J 8 bases; nucleotides not matched to a gene: 4. Germline V gene sequence: CDR1 MNHEY, CDR2 SVGAGI. The CDR3 has 15 residues. The CDR3 loop is CASSYYSSGGYEQFF. CDR3 coding DNA: TGTGCCAGCAGTTACTACTCTAGCGGGGGGTATGAGCAGTTCTTC.

The sample holds many counts of this clonotype. V is TRBV3-1 and J is TRBJ1-2, with a tentative D call TRBD1 (5 bases). Trimming stripped 1 base from V and 8 bases from J, with 11 bases between. Germline V gene data show CDR1 as LGHDT and CDR2 as YNNKEL (reference sequence). The CDR3 extends over 13 amino acids. CDR3 DNA sequence: TGTGCCAGCAGCCAAGCTTTTCGGGACGGCTACACCTTC. Its translation is CASSQAFRDGYTF.

This clonotype has a count of ten or more. The chain has TRBV21-1 and TRBJ2-1; TRBD1 is the table's D call, not checked against the DNA. TRBV21-1 is a pseudogene locus. The CDR3 length is 20 residues. CDR3 coding DNA: TGTGCCAGCAGCAAAGCCGAAGGACACAGAATGTTTAAATCCTACAATGAGCAGTTCTTC. Amino acid sequence: CASSKAEGHRMFKSYNEQFF.

This clonotype appeared many times. The chain recombines TRBV4-2 with TRBJ2-7; maybe TRBD1 (6 bases). In germline, CDR1 is LGHNA, CDR2 YNFKEQ. The CDR3 totals 15 residues. The ends were cut back, 0 bases at V and 3 bases at J, with 12 bases in the middle. This CDR3 is CASSQDARGYYEQYF. CDR3 nucleotides: TGTGCCAGCAGCCAAGATGCCAGGGGTTACTACGAGCAGTACTTC.

V gene TRBV7-9 combines with J gene TRBJ2-1, with 9 bases fitting TRBD2. Germline trimming cut 1 base from V and 8 bases from J; bases unmatched to any gene: 6. Looked up from germline, CDR1 is SEHNR and CDR2 is FQNEAQ (reference sequence). This CDR3 has 15 amino acids. CDR3 region: CASSLVAGGRYEQFF. The CDR3 DNA reads as TGTGCCAGCAGCTTAGTGGCGGGGGGGCGCTATGAGCAGTTCTTC.

In DNA, the CDR3 is TGTGCCAGCAGCTTAGCAGCTCAGGGTTACACTGAAGCTTTCTTT. Its translation is CASSLAAQGYTEAFF. The rearrangement links TRBV7-2 to TRBJ1-1, with a weak D call TRBD1 (5 bases). Germline CDR1 and CDR2: SGHTA and FQGNSA. CDR3 length: 15 amino acids. Trimming took 0 bases from V and 3 from J, leaving 11 bases between them.

The chain employs TRBV29-1 and TRBJ1-2; 8 bases are shared with TRBD1. Trimming at V came to 7 bases and at J to 4 bases, leaving 8 bases not matched to a gene. Germline-derived CDR1 and CDR2 are SQVTM and ANQGSEA. The CDR3 spans 13 residues. The CDR3 spells CSARSDRAYGYTF. The CDR3 coding sequence is TGCAGCGCCCGGTCGGACAGGGCCTATGGCTACACCTTC.

This clonotype was seen a few times. The V gene is TRBV4-3, the J gene TRBJ1-5, with 7 bases fitting TRBD1. Per germline, CDR1 LGHNA and CDR2 YSLEER. The CDR3 length is 17 residues. The V gene end was trimmed by 1 base and the J gene end by 1 base; junction bases not matched to a gene: 7. The CDR3 sequence: CASSQARTGNSNQPQHF. The CDR3 DNA follows: TGCGCCAGCAGCCAAGCCAGGACAGGTAACAGCAATCAGCCCCAGCATTTT.